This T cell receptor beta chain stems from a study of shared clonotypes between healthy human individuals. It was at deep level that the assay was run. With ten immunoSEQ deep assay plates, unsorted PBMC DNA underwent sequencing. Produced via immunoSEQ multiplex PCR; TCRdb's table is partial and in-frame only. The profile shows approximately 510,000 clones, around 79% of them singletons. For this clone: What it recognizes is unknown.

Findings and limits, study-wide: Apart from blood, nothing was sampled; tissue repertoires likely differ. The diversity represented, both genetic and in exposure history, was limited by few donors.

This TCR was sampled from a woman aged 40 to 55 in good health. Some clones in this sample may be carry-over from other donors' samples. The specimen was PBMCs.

The CDR3 sequence: CASSRTGDSIQYF. The CDR3 DNA reads as TGTGCCAGCAGTCGGACAGGGGACAGCATTCAGTACTTC. The chain uses TRBV7-2 and TRBJ2-4; 9 positions agree with TRBD1. The CDR3 spans 13 residues. Losses at the gene ends were 6 bases for V and 9 bases for J; bases not matched to a gene: 6. Germline lookup yields CDR1 SGHTA and CDR2 FQGNSA.